The 9 T cell receptor beta chains presented below share a single source sample, sequenced in a study of spatial heterogeneity in lung cancer. Study-level findings and limits: Tracking of tumor mutation counts was seen in expanded intratumoral alpha and beta TCR counts.

MiXCR, applied by TCRdb to the 5' RACE reads, yields one record per CDR3 protein. The profile shows approximately 6,000 distinct CDR3 sequences, approximately 15% of them singletons. These receptors have no identified antigens. As for time point: sample taken at primary tumor resection. Material: lung tumor tissue, obtained at surgery. Source of these receptors: a male donor with early-stage non-small cell lung cancer.

The chain uses TRBV12-5 and TRBJ2-5; a possible D gene is TRBD1 (7 bases). The CDR3 contains 16 residues. Trimming left V 6 bases short and J 0 bases short, with 17 bases between. The germline V gene has CDR1 LGHNT and CDR2 FRNRAP. CDR3 region: CASGLVRGVYQETQYF. In DNA, the CDR3 is TGTGCTAGTGGCCTTGTCAGGGGGGTGTACCAAGAGACCCAGTACTTC.

This clonotype is labeled as medium-sized (0.01 to 0.1%). V and J are TRBV13 and TRBJ1-5; possibly TRBD1 for D (6 bases). This CDR3 has 19 residues. V was clipped by 0 bases and J by 3 bases, with 21 bases between them. Germline lookup yields CDR1 PRHDT and CDR2 FYEKMQ (reference sequence). The chain's CDR3 is CASSLGPGGRLEDNQPQHF. Here the CDR3 DNA reads TGTGCCAGCAGCTTAGGCCCCGGGGGGCGCTTAGAGGACAATCAGCCCCAGCATTTT.

This clonotype turned up a few times. The J gene is TRBJ1-6, the V gene TRBV7-2; D unclear. V lost 2 bases, J lost 8 bases, and 7 bases lay in between. Germline lookup yields CDR1 SGHTA and CDR2 FQGNSA. The CDR3 runs 13 residues. Written as DNA, the CDR3 is TGTGCCAGCAGCTTACTCCGAGATTCACCCCTCCACTTT. It encodes CASSLLRDSPLHF.

The rearrangement links TRBV10-2 to TRBJ2-1; 14 bases align to TRBD2. CDR1 is WSHSY and CDR2 is SAAADI in the germline V gene. The V segment lost 7 bases and the J segment 4 bases; nucleotides outside the gene matches: 9. This CDR3 comprises 17 residues. The DNA of the CDR3 is TGCGCCAGCATAGGACTAGCGGGGGGCCGATTGTACAATGAGCAGTTCTTC. Its protein is CASIGLAGGRLYNEQFF.

This clonotype qualifies as medium-sized. This sequence joins TRBV9 and TRBJ1-2; TRBD1 is a possible D gene (5 bases). CDR1 and CDR2 from the germline V gene are SGDLS and YYNGEE. This CDR3 has 14 residues. V was pared by 4 bases and J by 7 bases, with 17 bases between. CDR3: CASSLPGGGSGYTF. The CDR3, as DNA: TGTGCCAGCAGCCTTCCCGGGGGGGGGTCTGGCTACACCTTC. Looking up the rest from reference TRBV9 and TRBJ1-2 gives the full variable domain: DSGVTQTPKHLITATGQRVTLRCSPRSGDLSVYWYQQSLDQGLQFLIQYYNGEERAKGNILERFSAQQFPDLHSELNLSSLELGDSALYFCASSLPGGGSGYTFGSGTRLTVV.

The rearrangement links TRBV11-2 to TRBJ2-3; the match to TRBD2 covers 9 bases. V was clipped by 0 bases and J by 6 bases; unmatched bases: 7. This CDR3 contains 16 residues. CDR1 is SGHAT and CDR2 is FQNNGV in the germline V gene. CDR3 protein: CASSLDSGGVGDTQYF. CDR3 nucleotides: TGTGCCAGCAGCTTAGATAGCGGGGGTGTCGGGGATACGCAGTATTTT.

This clonotype is medium-sized within its sample. The rearrangement links TRBV12-3 or TRBV12-4 to TRBJ2-3; the match to TRBD1 covers 10 bases. This CDR3 has 17 amino acids. Germline trimming cut 4 bases from V and 1 base from J; bases unmatched to any gene: 8. This CDR3 reads CASSSFRQGAGTDTQYF. CDR3 in DNA: TGTGCCAGCAGTTCCTTCAGACAGGGGGCGGGCACAGATACGCAGTATTTT.

J is TRBJ1-6 and V is TRBV12-3 or TRBV12-4; 7 bases align to TRBD1. The CDR3 spans 16 residues. The V gene end was trimmed by 6 bases and the J gene end by 0 bases; junction bases not matched to a gene: 5. The CDR3 sequence is CASRTDRSSYNSPLHF. In DNA form, the CDR3 reads TGTGCCAGCAGGACGGACAGGAGCTCCTATAATTCACCCCTCCACTTT.

By sample fraction, this clonotype is medium-sized (0.01 to 0.1%). This sequence joins TRBV23-1 and TRBJ1-5; no clear D gene. TRBV23-1 is labeled an ORF, and its function is uncertain. V was pared by 4 bases and J by 2 bases, with 9 bases between. The CDR3 extends over 14 amino acids. The DNA for the CDR3 is TGCGCCAGCAGTCCTAATATAGGCAATCAGCCCCAGCATTTT. Its protein is CASSPNIGNQPQHF.